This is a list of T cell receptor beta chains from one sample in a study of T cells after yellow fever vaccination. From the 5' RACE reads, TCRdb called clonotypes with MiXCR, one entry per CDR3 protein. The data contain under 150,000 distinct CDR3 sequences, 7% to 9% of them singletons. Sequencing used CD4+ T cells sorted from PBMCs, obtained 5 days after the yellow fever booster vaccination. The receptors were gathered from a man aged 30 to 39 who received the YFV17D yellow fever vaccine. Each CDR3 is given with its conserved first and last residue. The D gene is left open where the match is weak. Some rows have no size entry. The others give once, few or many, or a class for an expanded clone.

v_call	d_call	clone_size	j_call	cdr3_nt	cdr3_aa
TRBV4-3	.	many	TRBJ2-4	TGCGCCACCATGGACAGTTTAGCCAAAAACATTCAGTACTTC	CATMDSLAKNIQYF
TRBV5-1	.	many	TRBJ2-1	TGCGCCAGCAGCTTGAGCCGGTCAGGGAATCTCAATGAGCAGTTCTTC	CASSLSRSGNLNEQFF
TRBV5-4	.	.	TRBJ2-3	TGTGCCAGCAGCTTGGATTTGTATACAACAGATACGCAGTATTTT	CASSLDLYTTDTQYF
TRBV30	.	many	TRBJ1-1	TGTGCCTGGACGCTCGGCGAACAGGGTGTCACTGAAGCTTTCTTT	CAWTLGEQGVTEAFF
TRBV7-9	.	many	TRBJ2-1	TGTGCCAGCAGCTTGACCGCTGCGAATGAGCAGTTCTTC	CASSLTAANEQFF
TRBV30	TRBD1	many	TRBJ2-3	TGTGCATCGGACAGGGGGCGATTTAACACAGATACGCAGTATTTT	CASDRGRFNTDTQYF
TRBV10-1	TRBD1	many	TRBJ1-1	TGCGCCAGCAGTACGTACCGACAGGGCCCACCCAGCACTGAAGCTTTCTTT	CASSTYRQGPPSTEAFF
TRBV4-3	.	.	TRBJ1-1	TGCGCCAGCAGCCAAGAATCCTTCACTGAAGCTTTCTTT	CASSQESFTEAFF
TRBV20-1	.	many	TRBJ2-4	TGCAGTGCTAGAGTCAGGGGGGCAAGTTACGACATTCAGTACTTC	CSARVRGASYDIQYF
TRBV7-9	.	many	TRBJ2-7	TGTGCCAGCAGCTTAGCCGCCTTACAGGGAAACGGCGAGCAGTACTTC	CASSLAALQGNGEQYF
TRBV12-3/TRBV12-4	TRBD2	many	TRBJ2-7	TGTGCCAGCAGTCGGGGACTAGCGGGAAGGGGCGAGCAGTACTTC	CASSRGLAGRGEQYF
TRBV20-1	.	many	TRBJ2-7	TGCAGTGCTCTCCGTGGCGACACCTACGAGCAGTACTTC	CSALRGDTYEQYF
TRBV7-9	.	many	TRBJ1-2	TGTGCCAGCAGCTTCTTGATGATGGAGTCACCCCGATATGGCTACACCTTC	CASSFLMMESPRYGYTF
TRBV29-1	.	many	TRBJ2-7	TGCAGCGTCTCCGGGACGTCGACCTCCTACGAGCAGTACTTC	CSVSGTSTSYEQYF
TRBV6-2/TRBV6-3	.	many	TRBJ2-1	TGTGCCAGCAAGGTTGTTATTGAGCAGTTCTTC	CASKVVIEQFF
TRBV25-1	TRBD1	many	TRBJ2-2	TGTGCCAGCAATCACAGGGGGAGTCCCGGGGAGCTGTTTTTT	CASNHRGSPGELFF